These 20 T cell receptor beta chains were sequenced from one sample in a study of T-cell memory formation after mild COVID-19. Via MiXCR, TCRdb re-called the 5' RACE reads, giving one row per CDR3 protein. The repertoire holds about 140,000 distinct CDR3 sequences, with roughly 13% as singletons. The sample taken for sequencing was PBMCs or a T cell subset sorted from them (not recorded which). The receptors were gathered from an adult woman who had mild COVID-19 (a few samples of this study predate the infection). Cell type and time point are not known.

This clonotype was found a few times. The chain employs TRBV13 and TRBJ2-7; 12 bases are a match to TRBD2. The junction had 8 bases not matched to a gene; V was cut back by 2 bases and J by 6 bases. The germline V gene has CDR1 PRHDT and CDR2 FYEKMQ (reference sequence). The length of the CDR3 is 16 residues. CDR3 sequence reads: CASSLQLAGGLSEQYF. The CDR3, as DNA: TGTGCCAGCAGCTTACAGCTAGCGGGGGGGCTCTCCGAGCAGTACTTC.

The rearrangement uses TRBV5-1 and TRBJ1-5; 12 bases map to TRBD1. J was trimmed by 6 bases and V by 4 bases; bases with no gene match: 5. The CDR3 runs 15 residues. Germline loops: CDR1 SGHRS, CDR2 YFSETQ. The CDR3 coding sequence is TGCGCCAGCAGCCCGGGACAGGGGGCCGGTCAGCCCCAGCATTTT. This translates into CASSPGQGAGQPQHF.

The chain couples TRBV2 to TRBJ1-2; D remains unclear. CDR3 length equals 14 residues. Germline V gene data show CDR1 as SNHLY and CDR2 as FYNNEI. Deletions cut 7 bases from V and 3 bases from J, with 15 bases between. DNA for the CDR3: TGTGCCAGCACCGAGCAGTGGGAGTACTATGGCTACACCTTC. It yields the protein CASTEQWEYYGYTF.

This clonotype was seen repeatedly, ten times or more. The gene calls are TRBV4-1 and TRBJ2-7, with D hard to call. CDR3 length equals 15 residues. Germline V CDR1 and CDR2: MGHRA, YSYEKL. Trimming cost V 5 bases and J 2 bases, with 16 bases left between them. CDR3 sequence reads: CASSSEISGAYEQYF. The CDR3 DNA is TGCGCCAGCAGCTCCGAAATATCCGGCGCCTACGAGCAGTACTTC.

This clonotype has a handful of counts. V and J are TRBV15 and TRBJ2-5, with no clear D. CDR3 length equals 14 residues. V lost 1 base to trimming and J lost 5 bases, with 11 bases between them. The germline CDR1 and CDR2 sequences are LNHNV and YYDKDF (reference sequence). The chain's CDR3 is CATSRGPDWETQYF. CDR3 DNA sequence: TGTGCCACCAGCAGAGGGCCGGATTGGGAGACCCAGTACTTC.

This clonotype came up a few times. The chain recombines TRBV6-2 or TRBV6-3 with TRBJ2-1; no clear D. Germline V gene data show CDR1 as MNHEY and CDR2 as SVGEGT. The CDR3 is made up of 16 amino acids. V was trimmed by 5 bases and J by 5 bases, leaving 19 bases between them. CDR3 sequence (DNA): TGTGCCAGCAGTCAACACGTCCTACCCCCGAACAATGAGCAGTTCTTC. Protein product: CASSQHVLPPNNEQFF.

The CDR3 nucleotides read TGTGCCAGCAGCGTAGGATGGGGGAGAAGGGACTATGGCTACACCTTC. Its translation: CASSVGWGRRDYGYTF. The chain joins TRBV9 to TRBJ1-2; a weak D match, TRBD1 (5 bases). Germline CDR1 and CDR2: SGDLS and YYNGEE. The CDR3 sequence is 16 residues long. Trimming cost V 0 bases and J 3 bases, with 15 bases left between them.

In this sample, this clonotype turned up a few times. The gene calls are TRBV27 and TRBJ2-1; TRBD1 agrees at 8 bases. The CDR3 contains 15 residues. The germline V gene encodes CDR1 MNHEY and CDR2 SMNVEV (reference sequence). J was trimmed by 9 bases and V by 5 bases; bases with no gene match: 12. The CDR3, as DNA: TGTGCCAGCAGTCCGTCAGGGGGCCAGTGGGGTGAGCAGTTCTTC. It specifies CASSPSGGQWGEQFF.

As DNA, the CDR3 is TGCAGTGCTCCCTGGGGCTACGAGCAGTACTTC. Its protein product is CSAPWGYEQYF. The rearrangement uses TRBV20-1 and TRBJ2-7; D remains unclear. Trimming removed 5 bases at V and 3 bases at J, with 8 bases between. The CDR3 covers 11 residues. The V gene's germline CDR1 is DFQATT and CDR2 SNEGSKA (reference sequence).

The chain couples TRBV27 to TRBJ2-4; D may match TRBD1 or TRBD2 (5 bases each). V lost 8 bases and J lost 7, with 15 bases in between. Germline V gives CDR1 MNHEY, CDR2 SMNVEV (reference sequence). The CDR3 consists of 13 residues. The CDR3 sequence: CASRDGLLNIQYF. The CDR3 DNA is TGTGCCAGCCGGGACGGCCTCCTTAACATTCAGTACTTC.

A few counts support this clonotype. The V call is TRBV29-1, the J call TRBJ2-1, with unresolved D. V dropped 1 base and J dropped 8 bases, with 6 bases sitting between them. Germline V CDR1 and CDR2: SQVTM, ANQGSEA. This CDR3 has 11 residues. The CDR3 spells CSVEGVDEQFF. CDR3 sequence (DNA): TGCAGCGTTGAAGGGGTGGATGAGCAGTTCTTC.

The gene calls are TRBV7-8 and TRBJ2-1, with D possibly being TRBD2 (7 bases). The CDR3 length is 20 residues. V was pared by 5 bases and J by 3 bases, with 29 bases between. CDR1 and CDR2 (germline): SGHVS, FQNEAQ. The CDR3 region has the DNA TGTGCCAGCAGCGATCCTGAAGGGGGAAAAGCGGGATTTGGCTACAATGAGCAGTTCTTC. It specifies CASSDPEGGKAGFGYNEQFF.

The table lists this clonotype with a few counts. The V call is TRBV12-3 or TRBV12-4, the J call TRBJ1-5, with D possibly being TRBD1 (5 bases). The V end lost 2 bases, the J end lost 1 base, and 9 bases lay between the germline ends. The CDR3 length is 15 residues. The DNA for the CDR3 is TGTGCCAGCAGTTTAATGACAGTAAGCAATCAGCCCCAGCATTTT. Protein: CASSLMTVSNQPQHF.

The chain couples TRBV7-6 to TRBJ2-1; D not resolved. Germline CDR1 and CDR2: SGHVS and FNYEAQ. Trimming removed 2 bases from V and 10 bases from J, with 9 bases in between. The CDR3 is 12 residues long. The CDR3 region is CASSLRAVEQFF. The DNA for the CDR3 is TGTGCCAGCAGCTTAAGGGCCGTGGAGCAGTTCTTC.

The chain links TRBV20-1 to TRBJ2-7; D unclear. The CDR3 consists of 13 residues. Trimming removed 1 base at V and 3 bases at J, with 10 bases between. Germline V gene lookup returns CDR1 DFQATT and CDR2 SNEGSKA (reference sequence). Here the CDR3 DNA reads TGCAGTGCTAGAGTGGTCGGCTTCTACGAGCAGTACTTC. Translated: CSARVVGFYEQYF.

This clonotype came up once. The V gene is TRBV5-6, the J gene TRBJ2-3; D is perhaps TRBD1 (6 bases). Trimming pared 1 base from V and 8 bases from J, leaving 8 bases between. CDR1 and CDR2 (germline): SGHDT, YYEEEE. The CDR3 is made up of 12 amino acids. CDR3 protein: CASSLLQGTQYF. In DNA, the CDR3 is TGTGCCAGCAGCTTGTTACAGGGTACGCAGTATTTT.

The rearrangement uses TRBV7-3 and TRBJ2-3; 10 bases match TRBD2. The length of the CDR3 is 15 residues. Trimming removed 3 bases from V and 5 bases from J; junction bases left unmatched: 5. Germline CDR1 reads SGHTA; CDR2 reads FQGTGA. The CDR3 protein is CASSFSGGAGDTQYF. CDR3 bases: TGTGCCAGCAGCTTCAGCGGGGGGGCGGGAGATACGCAGTATTTT.

The rearrangement links TRBV4-1 to TRBJ2-7, with D tentatively TRBD1 (5 bases). V lost 0 bases, J lost 2 bases, and 8 bases lay in between. CDR1 and CDR2 from the germline V gene are MGHRA and YSYEKL. The CDR3 runs 14 residues. CDR3 in amino acids: CASSQEQVTYEQYF. As DNA, the CDR3 is TGCGCCAGCAGCCAAGAACAGGTTACCTACGAGCAGTACTTC.

The CDR3 DNA is TGTGCCAGCGGTAGGGGCTACGAGCAGTACTTC. This gives the protein CASGRGYEQYF. The chain is built from TRBV6-2 or TRBV6-3 and TRBJ2-7; possible D gene TRBD1, 5 bases. CDR3 length: 11 amino acids. Germline CDR1 MNHEY, CDR2 SVGEGT. Trimming shortened V by 8 bases and J by 3 bases, and 8 bases separated the two germline ends.

This rearrangement joins TRBV15 to TRBJ2-3, with a weak D call TRBD2 (6 bases). The CDR3 consists of 17 residues. From germline, CDR1 is LNHNV and CDR2 YYDKDF (reference sequence). V lost 0 bases and J lost 4, with 17 bases in between. The CDR3 spells CATSRDEVGGVADTQYF. The CDR3 coding sequence is TGTGCCACCAGCAGAGATGAGGTCGGGGGAGTGGCAGATACGCAGTATTTT.